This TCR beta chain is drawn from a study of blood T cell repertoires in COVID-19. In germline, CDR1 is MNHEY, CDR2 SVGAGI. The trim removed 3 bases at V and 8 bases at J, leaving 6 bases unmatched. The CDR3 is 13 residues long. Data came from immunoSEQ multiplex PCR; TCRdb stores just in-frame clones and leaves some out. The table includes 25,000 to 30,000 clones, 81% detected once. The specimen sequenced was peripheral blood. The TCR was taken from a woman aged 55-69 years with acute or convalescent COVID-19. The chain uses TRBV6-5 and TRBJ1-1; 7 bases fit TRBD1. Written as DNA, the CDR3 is TGTGCCAGCAGTTATAAGGGGGCGAGGGAAGCTTTCTTT. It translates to CASSYKGAREAFF.